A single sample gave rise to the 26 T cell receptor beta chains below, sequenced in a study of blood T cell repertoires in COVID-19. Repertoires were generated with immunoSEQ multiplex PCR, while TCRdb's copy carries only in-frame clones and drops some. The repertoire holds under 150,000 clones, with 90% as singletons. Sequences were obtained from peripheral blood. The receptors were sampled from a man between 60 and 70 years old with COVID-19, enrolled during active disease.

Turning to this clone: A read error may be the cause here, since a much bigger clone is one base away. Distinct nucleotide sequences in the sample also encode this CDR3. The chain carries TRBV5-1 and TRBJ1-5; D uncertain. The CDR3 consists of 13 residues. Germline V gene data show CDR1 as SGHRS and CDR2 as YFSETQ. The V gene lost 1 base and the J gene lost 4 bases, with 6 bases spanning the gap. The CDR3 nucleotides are TGCGCCAGCAGCTTGTCGGGGAATCAGCCCCAGCATTTT. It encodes CASSLSGNQPQHF.

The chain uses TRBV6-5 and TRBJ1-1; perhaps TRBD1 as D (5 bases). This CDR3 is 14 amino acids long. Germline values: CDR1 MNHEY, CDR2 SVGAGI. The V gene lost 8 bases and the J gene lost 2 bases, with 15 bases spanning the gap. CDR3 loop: CASLRGDSNTEAFF. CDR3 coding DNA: TGTGCCAGCCTTCGGGGGGACTCTAACACTGAAGCTTTCTTT.

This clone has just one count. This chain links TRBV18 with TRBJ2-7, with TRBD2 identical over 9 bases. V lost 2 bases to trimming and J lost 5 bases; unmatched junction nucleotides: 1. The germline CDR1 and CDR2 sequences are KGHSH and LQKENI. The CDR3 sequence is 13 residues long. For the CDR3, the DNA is TGTGCCAGCTCACCAGCGGGAGGGAACGAGCAGTACTTC. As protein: CASSPAGGNEQYF. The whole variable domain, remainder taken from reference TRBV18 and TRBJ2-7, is NAGVMQNPRHLVRRRGQEARLRCSPMKGHSHVYWYRQLPEEGLKFMVYLQKENIIDESGMPKERFSAEFPKEGPSILRIQQVVRGDSAAYFCASSPAGGNEQYFGPGTRLTVT.

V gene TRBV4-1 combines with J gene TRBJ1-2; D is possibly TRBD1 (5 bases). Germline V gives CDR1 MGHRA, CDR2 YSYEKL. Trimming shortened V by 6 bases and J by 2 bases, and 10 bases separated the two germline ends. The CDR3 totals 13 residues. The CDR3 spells CASRTEGNYGYTF. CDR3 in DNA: TGCGCCAGCAGGACAGAAGGGAACTATGGCTACACCTTC.

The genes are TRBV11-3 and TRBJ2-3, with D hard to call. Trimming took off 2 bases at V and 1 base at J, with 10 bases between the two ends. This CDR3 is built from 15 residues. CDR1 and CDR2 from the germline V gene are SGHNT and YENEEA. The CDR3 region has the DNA TGTGCCAGCAGCTTAATGAGTGAAGGCACAGATACGCAGTATTTT. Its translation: CASSLMSEGTDTQYF. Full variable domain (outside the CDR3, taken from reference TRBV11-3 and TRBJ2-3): EAGVVQSPRYKIIEKKQPVAFWCNPISGHNTLYWYLQNLGQGPELLIRYENEEAVDDSQLPKDRFSAERLKGVDSTLKIQPAELGDSAVYLCASSLMSEGTDTQYFGPGTRLTVL.

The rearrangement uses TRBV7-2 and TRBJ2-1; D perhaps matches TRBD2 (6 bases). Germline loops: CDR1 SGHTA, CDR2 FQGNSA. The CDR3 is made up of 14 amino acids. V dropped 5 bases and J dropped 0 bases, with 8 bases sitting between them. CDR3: CASSPTSSYNEQFF. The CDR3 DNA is TGTGCCAGCAGCCCGACTAGCTCCTACAATGAGCAGTTCTTC.

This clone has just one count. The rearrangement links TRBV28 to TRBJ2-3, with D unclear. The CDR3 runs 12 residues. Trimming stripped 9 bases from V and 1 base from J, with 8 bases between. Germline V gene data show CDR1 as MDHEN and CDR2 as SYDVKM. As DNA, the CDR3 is TGTGCCAGTACCCAGGGCACAGATACGCAGTATTTT. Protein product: CASTQGTDTQYF.

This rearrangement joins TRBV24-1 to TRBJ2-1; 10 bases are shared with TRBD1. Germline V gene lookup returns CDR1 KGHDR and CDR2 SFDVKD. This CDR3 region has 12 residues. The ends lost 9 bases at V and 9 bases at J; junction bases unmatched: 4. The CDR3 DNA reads TGTGCCACCGGACAGGGGGTCGGTGAGCAGTTCTTC. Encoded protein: CATGQGVGEQFF.

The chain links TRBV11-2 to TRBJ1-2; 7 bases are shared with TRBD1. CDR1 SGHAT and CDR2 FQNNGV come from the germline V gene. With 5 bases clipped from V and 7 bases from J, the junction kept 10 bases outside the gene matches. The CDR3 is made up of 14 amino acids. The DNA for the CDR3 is TGTGCCAGCAGCGCCCGACAGGGTTCGGGTGGCTACACCTTC. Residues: CASSARQGSGGYTF. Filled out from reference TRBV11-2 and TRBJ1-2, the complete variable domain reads EAGVAQSPRYKIIEKRQSVAFWCNPISGHATLYWYQQILGQGPKLLIQFQNNGVVDDSQLPKDRFSAERLKGVDSTLKIQPAKLEDSAVYLCASSARQGSGGYTFGSGTRLTVV.

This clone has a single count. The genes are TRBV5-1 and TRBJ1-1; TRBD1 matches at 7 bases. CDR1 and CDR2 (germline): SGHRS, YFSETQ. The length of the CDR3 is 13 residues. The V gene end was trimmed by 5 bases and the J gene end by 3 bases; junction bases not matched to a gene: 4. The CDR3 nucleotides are TGCGCCAGCAGTTACGACAGGGACACTGAAGCTTTCTTT. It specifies CASSYDRDTEAFF. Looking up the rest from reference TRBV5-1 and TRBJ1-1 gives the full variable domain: KAGVTQTPRYLIKTRGQQVTLSCSPISGHRSVSWYQQTPGQGLQFLFEYFSETQRNKGNFPGRFSGRQFSNSRSEMNVSTLELGDSALYLCASSYDRDTEAFFGQGTRLTVV.

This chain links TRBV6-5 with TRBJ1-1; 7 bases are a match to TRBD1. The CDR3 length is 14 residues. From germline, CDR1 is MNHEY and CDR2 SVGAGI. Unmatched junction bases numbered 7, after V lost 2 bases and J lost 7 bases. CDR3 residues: CASSYADRSGEAFF. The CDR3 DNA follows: TGTGCCAGCAGTTACGCGGACAGGTCCGGTGAAGCTTTCTTT.

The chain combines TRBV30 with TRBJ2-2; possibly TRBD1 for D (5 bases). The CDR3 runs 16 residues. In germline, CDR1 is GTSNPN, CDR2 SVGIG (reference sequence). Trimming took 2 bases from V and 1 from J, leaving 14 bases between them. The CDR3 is CAWSPRRVLNTGELFF. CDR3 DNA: TGTGCCTGGAGTCCCCGCAGGGTACTGAACACCGGGGAGCTGTTTTTT.

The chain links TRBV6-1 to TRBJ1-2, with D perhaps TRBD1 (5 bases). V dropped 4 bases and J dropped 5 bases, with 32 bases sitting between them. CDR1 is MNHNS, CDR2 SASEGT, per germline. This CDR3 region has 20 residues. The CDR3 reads CASSGTNSTLSARHLYGYTF. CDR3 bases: TGTGCCAGCAGTGGGACAAACTCAACCTTATCGGCACGGCACCTTTATGGCTACACCTTC.

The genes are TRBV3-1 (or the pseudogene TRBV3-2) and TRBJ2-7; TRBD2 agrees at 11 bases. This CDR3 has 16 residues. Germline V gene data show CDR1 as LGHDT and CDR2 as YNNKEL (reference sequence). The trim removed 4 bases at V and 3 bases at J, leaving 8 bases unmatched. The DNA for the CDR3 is TGTGCCAGCAGCCTATTTACCGGACTAGCGGGCTACGAGCAGTACTTC. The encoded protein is CASSLFTGLAGYEQYF.

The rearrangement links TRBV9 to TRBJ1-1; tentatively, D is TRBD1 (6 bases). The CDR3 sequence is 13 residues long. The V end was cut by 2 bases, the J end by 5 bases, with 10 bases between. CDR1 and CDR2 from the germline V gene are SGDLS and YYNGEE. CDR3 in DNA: TGTGCCAGCAGCGTTAGGGGGAATACTGAAGCTTTCTTT. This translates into CASSVRGNTEAFF.

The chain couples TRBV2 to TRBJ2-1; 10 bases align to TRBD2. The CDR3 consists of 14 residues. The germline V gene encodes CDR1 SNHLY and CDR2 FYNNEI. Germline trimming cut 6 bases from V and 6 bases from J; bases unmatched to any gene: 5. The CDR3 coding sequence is TGTGCCAGCAGAGCCGGGACTAGCGCCAATGAGCAGTTCTTC. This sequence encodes CASRAGTSANEQFF.

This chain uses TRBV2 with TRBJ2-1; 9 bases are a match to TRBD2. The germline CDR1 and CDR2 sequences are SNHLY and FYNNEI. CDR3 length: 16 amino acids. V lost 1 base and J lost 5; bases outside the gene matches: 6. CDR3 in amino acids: CASSEGLAGLDNEQFF. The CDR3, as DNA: TGTGCCAGCAGTGAAGGTCTAGCGGGATTGGACAATGAGCAGTTCTTC.

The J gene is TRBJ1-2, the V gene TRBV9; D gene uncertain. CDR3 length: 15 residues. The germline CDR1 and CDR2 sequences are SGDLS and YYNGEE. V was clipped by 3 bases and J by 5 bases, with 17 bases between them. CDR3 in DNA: TGTGCCAGCAGCGGTACCGGGCCTCCGGGGTATGGCTACACCTTC. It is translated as CASSGTGPPGYGYTF. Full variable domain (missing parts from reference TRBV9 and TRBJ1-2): DSGVTQTPKHLITATGQRVTLRCSPRSGDLSVYWYQQSLDQGLQFLIQYYNGEERAKGNILERFSAQQFPDLHSELNLSSLELGDSALYFCASSGTGPPGYGYTFGSGTRLTVV.

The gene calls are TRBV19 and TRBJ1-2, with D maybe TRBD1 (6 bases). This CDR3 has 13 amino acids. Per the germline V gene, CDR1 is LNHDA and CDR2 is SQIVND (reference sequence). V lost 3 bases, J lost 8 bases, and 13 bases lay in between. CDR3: CASSIDRLQGYTF. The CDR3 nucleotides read TGTGCCAGTAGTATCGACAGGCTTCAAGGCTACACCTTC.

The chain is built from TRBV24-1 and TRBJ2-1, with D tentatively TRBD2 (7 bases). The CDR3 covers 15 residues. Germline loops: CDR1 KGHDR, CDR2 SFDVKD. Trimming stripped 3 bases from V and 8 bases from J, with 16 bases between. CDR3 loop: CATSDPRRGADEQFF. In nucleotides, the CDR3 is TGTGCCACCAGTGATCCGCGACGGGGGGCGGATGAGCAGTTCTTC.

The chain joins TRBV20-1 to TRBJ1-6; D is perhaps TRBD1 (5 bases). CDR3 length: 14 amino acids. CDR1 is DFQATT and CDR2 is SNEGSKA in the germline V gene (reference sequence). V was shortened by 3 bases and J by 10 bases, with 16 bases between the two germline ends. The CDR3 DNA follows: TGCAGTGCTAGTTTCGACAGTACGAACTCACCCCTCCACTTT. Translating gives CSASFDSTNSPLHF.

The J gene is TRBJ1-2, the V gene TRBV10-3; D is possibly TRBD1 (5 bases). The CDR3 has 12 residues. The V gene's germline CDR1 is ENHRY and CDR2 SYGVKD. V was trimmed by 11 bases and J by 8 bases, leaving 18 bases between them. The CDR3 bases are TGTGCCGCTGGGGCAGCCTTGGGGGGCTACACCTTC. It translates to CAAGAALGGYTF.

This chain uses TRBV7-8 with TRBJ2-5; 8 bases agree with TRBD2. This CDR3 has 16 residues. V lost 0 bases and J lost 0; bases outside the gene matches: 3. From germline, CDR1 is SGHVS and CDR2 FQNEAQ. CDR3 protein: CASSLAERGYQETQYF. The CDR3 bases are TGTGCCAGCAGCTTAGCGGAGCGGGGGTACCAAGAGACCCAGTACTTC.

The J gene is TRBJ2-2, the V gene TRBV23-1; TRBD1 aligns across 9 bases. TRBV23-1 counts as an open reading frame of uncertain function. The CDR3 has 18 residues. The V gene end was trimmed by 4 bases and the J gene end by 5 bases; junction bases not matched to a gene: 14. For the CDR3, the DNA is TGCGCCAGCAGTCGAATCATAGACAGGGGGTGCGGTACCGGGGAGCTGTTTTTT. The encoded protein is CASSRIIDRGCGTGELFF.

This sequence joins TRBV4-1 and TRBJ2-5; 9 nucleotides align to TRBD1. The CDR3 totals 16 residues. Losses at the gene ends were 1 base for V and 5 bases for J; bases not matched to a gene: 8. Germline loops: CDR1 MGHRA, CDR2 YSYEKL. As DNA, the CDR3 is TGCGCCAGCAGCCAAGTGGTACAGGGGGCAAGGGAGACCCAGTACTTC. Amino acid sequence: CASSQVVQGARETQYF.

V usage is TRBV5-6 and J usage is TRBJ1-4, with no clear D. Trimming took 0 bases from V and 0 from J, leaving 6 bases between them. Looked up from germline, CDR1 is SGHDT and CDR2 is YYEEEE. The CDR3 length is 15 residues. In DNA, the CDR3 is TGTGCCAGCAGCTTGGTTACAGCAACTAATGAAAAACTGTTTTTT. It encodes CASSLVTATNEKLFF.